These 19 T cell receptor beta chains share one sample of origin, sequenced in a study of blood T cell repertoires in COVID-19. This table comes from immunoSEQ multiplex PCR, and its TCRdb copy is limited to in-frame clones, with some not included. The profile shows around 56,000 clones, 89% of them singletons. The material sequenced was peripheral blood. Receptor source: a human donor in a cohort sampled during active COVID-19.

This clone was counted once. The chain combines TRBV19 with TRBJ1-4; 10 nucleotides match TRBD1. Germline values: CDR1 LNHDA, CDR2 SQIVND (reference sequence). The CDR3 extends over 15 amino acids. V shed 2 bases and J 11 bases; nucleotides not matched to a gene: 8. CDR3 coding DNA: TGTGCCAGTAGTATAATTGGGACAGGGGATGGCAAACTGTTTTTT. It specifies CASSIIGTGDGKLFF.

The chain recombines TRBV29-1 with TRBJ1-2; D unresolved. Looked up from germline, CDR1 is SQVTM and CDR2 is ANQGSEA. V lost 3 bases and J 6 bases, leaving 11 bases between the germline ends. The CDR3 totals 12 residues. The CDR3 DNA reads as TGCAGCGTTGAGACCCCTGGGCATGGCTACACCTTC. Amino acid sequence: CSVETPGHGYTF.

J is TRBJ1-6 and V is TRBV7-9; D gene unclear. Per the germline V gene, CDR1 is SEHNR and CDR2 is FQNEAQ (reference sequence). The CDR3 consists of 15 residues. V was trimmed by 1 base and J by 5 bases, leaving 9 bases between them. The chain's CDR3 is CASSLGAENNSPLHF. The CDR3 bases are TGTGCCAGCAGCTTAGGAGCGGAGAATAATTCACCCCTCCACTTT. The full variable domain, its missing parts supplied by reference TRBV7-9 and TRBJ1-6, is DTGVSQNPRHKITKRGQNVTFRCDPISEHNRLYWYRQTLGQGPEFLTYFQNEAQLEKSRLLSDRFSAERPKGSFSTLEIQRTEQGDSAMYLCASSLGAENNSPLHFGNGTRLTVT.

The chain recombines TRBV18 with TRBJ2-1; TRBD1 might be the D (6 bases). V was clipped by 6 bases and J by 6 bases, with 9 bases between them. CDR3 size: 12 residues. Germline CDR1 and CDR2: KGHSH and LQKENI. The CDR3 nucleotides are TGTGCCAGCTCGCGGACAGCCAATGAGCAGTTCTTC. Its protein product is CASSRTANEQFF.

The V and J genes are TRBV5-6 and TRBJ2-7, with 8 bases that match TRBD1. The CDR3 runs 14 residues. CDR1 is SGHDT, CDR2 YYEEEE, per germline. The ends lost 3 bases at V and 5 bases at J; junction bases unmatched: 7. In DNA form, the CDR3 reads TGTGCCAGCAGCTGGGGCAGGGGGCGTCACGAGCAGTACTTC. Residues: CASSWGRGRHEQYF.

This clone was recorded a few times. V gene TRBV5-6 combines with J gene TRBJ2-2; TRBD1 agrees at 7 bases. The CDR3 runs to 15 residues. Germline CDR1 is SGHDT and CDR2 is YYEEEE. The trim removed 3 bases at V and 3 bases at J, leaving 5 bases unmatched. For the CDR3, the DNA is TGTGCCAGCAGCTCCTACGACAGGGACACCGGGGAGCTGTTTTTT. Residues: CASSSYDRDTGELFF.

The V gene is TRBV7-9, the J gene TRBJ1-6, with D perhaps matching TRBD1 (6 bases). Looked up from germline, CDR1 is SEHNR and CDR2 is FQNEAQ (reference sequence). The V and J ends lost 4 bases and 7 bases respectively, with 14 bases between them. The CDR3 runs 15 residues. This chain's CDR3 is CASSYEGVGNSPLHF. In DNA form, the CDR3 reads TGTGCCAGCAGCTACGAGGGGGTGGGCAATTCACCCCTCCACTTT. Combining the CDR3 with reference TRBV7-9 and TRBJ1-6 gives the whole variable domain DTGVSQNPRHKITKRGQNVTFRCDPISEHNRLYWYRQTLGQGPEFLTYFQNEAQLEKSRLLSDRFSAERPKGSFSTLEIQRTEQGDSAMYLCASSYEGVGNSPLHFGNGTRLTVT.

V usage is TRBV28 and J usage is TRBJ2-7; 8 nucleotides match TRBD1. Germline CDR1 reads MDHEN; CDR2 reads SYDVKM. The trim removed 2 bases at V and 2 bases at J, leaving 2 bases unmatched. The CDR3 length is 14 residues. CDR3 nucleotides: TGTGCCAGCAGTTTAAGGACAGGGACCTACGAGCAGTACTTC. Protein sequence: CASSLRTGTYEQYF.

The chain joins TRBV14 to TRBJ2-2, with D unresolved. This CDR3 is 15 amino acids long. Trimming shortened V by 4 bases and J by 0 bases, and 9 bases separated the two germline ends. CDR1 SGHDN and CDR2 FVKESK come from the germline V gene. This CDR3 is CASSLRRSNTGELFF. In DNA, the CDR3 is TGTGCCAGCAGCCTGCGGCGATCGAACACCGGGGAGCTGTTTTTT.

The chain carries TRBV7-9 and TRBJ2-7; D gene ambiguous. Trimming stripped 5 bases from V and 6 bases from J, with 14 bases between. The CDR3 runs 13 residues. Germline lookup yields CDR1 SEHNR and CDR2 FQNEAQ (reference sequence). CDR3 in amino acids: CASSIPSSIEQYF. CDR3 nucleotides: TGTGCCAGCAGCATCCCGTCGAGTATCGAGCAGTACTTC.

V is TRBV14 and J is TRBJ2-1, with 7 bases fitting TRBD1. J gave up 9 bases and V 0 bases, and 20 bases lay outside the gene matches. The CDR3 spans 19 residues. CDR1 and CDR2 (germline): SGHDN, FVKESK. CDR3 bases: TGTGCCAGCAGCCAAGATAGATTTTGGGACAGTGGAAGGTTTGGTGAGCAGTTCTTC. Translation: CASSQDRFWDSGRFGEQFF.

V is TRBV29-1 and J is TRBJ2-1; perhaps TRBD1 as D (6 bases). The CDR3 sequence is 14 residues long. Germline V lookup: CDR1 SQVTM, CDR2 ANQGSEA. V was shortened by 0 bases and J by 7 bases, with 13 bases between the two germline ends. The CDR3: CSVEDTGPWNEQFF. CDR3 coding DNA: TGCAGCGTTGAAGATACAGGGCCATGGAATGAGCAGTTCTTC.

This chain joins TRBV30 and TRBJ2-1; 12 bases match TRBD2. The CDR3 sequence is 15 residues long. From germline, CDR1 is GTSNPN and CDR2 SVGIG (reference sequence). After removal of 1 base from V and 4 bases from J, the junction contained 2 bases not matched to a gene. The CDR3 is CAWSALAGGYNEQFF. CDR3 DNA sequence: TGTGCCTGGAGTGCACTAGCGGGGGGTTACAATGAGCAGTTCTTC.

The V gene is TRBV27, the J gene TRBJ1-4; 7 bases match TRBD1. The CDR3 length is 15 residues. Germline V CDR1 and CDR2: MNHEY, SMNVEV (reference sequence). J lost 5 bases, V lost 5 bases, and 8 bases had no gene match. The CDR3 region has the DNA TGTGCCAGCAGTACCACAGGGGCGTTGAATGAAAAACTGTTTTTT. Translation: CASSTTGALNEKLFF.

V gene TRBV12-3 or TRBV12-4 combines with J gene TRBJ2-7; TRBD1 is a possible D gene (6 bases). Trimming cost V 4 bases and J 2 bases, with 9 bases left between them. The CDR3 is made up of 13 amino acids. Here the CDR3 reads CASSSRTAYEQYF. The CDR3 DNA is TGTGCCAGCAGTTCTAGGACAGCCTACGAGCAGTACTTC.

The V gene is TRBV5-1, the J gene TRBJ2-3; 12 nucleotides align to TRBD2. In germline, CDR1 is SGHRS, CDR2 YFSETQ. This CDR3 comprises 16 residues. J was trimmed by 4 bases and V by 2 bases; bases with no gene match: 5. The CDR3: CASSFLAGGRPDTQYF. DNA of the CDR3: TGCGCCAGCAGCTTTCTAGCGGGGGGGCGGCCAGATACGCAGTATTTT.

The V gene is TRBV6-4, the J gene TRBJ2-1; D gene unclear. Per germline, CDR1 MRHNA and CDR2 SNTAGT. This CDR3 comprises 14 residues. Trimming took 6 bases from V and 3 from J, leaving 12 bases between them. The CDR3 spells CASRAQAHYNEQFF. The CDR3 nucleotides read TGTGCCAGCAGAGCCCAGGCCCACTACAATGAGCAGTTCTTC.

The genes are TRBV29-1 and TRBJ1-1; D is undetermined. The germline CDR1 and CDR2 sequences are SQVTM and ANQGSEA. The CDR3 length is 14 residues. V lost 4 bases and J 4 bases, leaving 16 bases between the germline ends. The CDR3 loop reads CSVGFRGRGTEAFF. The CDR3 region has the DNA TGCAGCGTTGGTTTTCGGGGTAGAGGCACTGAAGCTTTCTTT.

The genes are TRBV7-2 and TRBJ1-4; 7 nucleotides match TRBD1. Germline-derived CDR1 and CDR2 are SGHTA and FQGNSA. The junction had 13 bases not matched to a gene; V was cut back by 5 bases and J by 4 bases. The CDR3 extends over 17 amino acids. In DNA form, the CDR3 reads TGTGCCAGCAGCACGGGAGGGGGCGCGGGAGGTAATGAAAAACTGTTTTTT. Its protein is CASSTGGGAGGNEKLFF.